The entry that follows covers one T cell receptor beta chain sequence. Its antigen is as yet unknown. The data belong to a study of response to subunit inactivated influenza vaccine. Overall study results and limits: The authors put forward the suggestion that each seasonal influenza vaccination may bring in only a limited number of new T cells.

The junction had 13 bases not matched to a gene; V was cut back by 6 bases and J by 8 bases. This CDR3 is 15 amino acids long. Germline CDR1 reads SNHLY; CDR2 reads FYNNEI. One entry per CDR3 protein results from TCRdb running MiXCR on the RT-PCR reads. Among hundreds of thousands of distinct CDR3 sequences, approximately 15% were seen once, and the ten largest hold around 7.3%. Here the sequenced sample was PBMCs from blood, taken 14 to 15 days before vaccination. The receptor was derived from a man aged 50 to 59 who received an inactivated influenza vaccine. This chain connects TRBV2 to TRBJ2-1; TRBD2 matches at 7 bases. In DNA form, the CDR3 reads TGTGCCAGCAGACGGGGGGAAGCTAGCGGCTATGAGCAGTTCTTC. Protein product: CASRRGEASGYEQFF.